The T cell receptor (beta chain) described here comes from a study of cytomegalovirus exposure and HLA in healthy donors. Use of 60 Vbeta and 13 Jbeta primers characterized the PCR. Measured with immunoSEQ multiplex PCR; TCRdb has only the in-frame clones, and not every one. The sample consists of some 180,000 clones, just over 75% of them appearing once. Study observations and caveats: Researchers reported in a later analysis that a missense DCLRE1C variant was tied to TCR beta V- and J-gene trimming. Among donors in an Asian-associated ancestry cluster, a later analysis reportedly found fewer N-insertions than the approximately 700-donor mean. Sequencing likely caused a cluster of highly shared sequence variants. Being productive about 90% or about 30% of the time was typical of most TCR beta V segments in an earlier analysis.

Concerning this clone itself: Its matching antigen is unknown.

CDR1 is SGHVS, CDR2 FQNEAQ, per germline. Trimming removed 1 base from V and 2 bases from J, with 12 bases in between. CDR3 size: 15 residues. The sample was PBMCs. The sequence was collected from a woman aged 55-70 years in good health and CMV-seropositive. This sequence joins TRBV7-8 and TRBJ2-7, with D tentatively TRBD1 (7 bases). CDR3 sequence (DNA): TGTGCCAGCAGCTTAGAGGAGGGGGCCACCTACGAGCAGTACTTC. This sequence encodes CASSLEEGATYEQYF.